The T cell receptor beta chain described here comes from a study of shared clonotypes between healthy human individuals. Clones were read by immunoSEQ multiplex PCR, and TCRdb kept only the in-frame ones, dropping some. The sample comprises about 710,000 clones, over 55% of which are singletons, and approximately 2% rests with the top ten. Sequencing used memory CD4+ T cells sorted from blood. As to subset: CD45RA-negative fraction. The receptor's source is a woman younger than 45 in good health.

In DNA, the CDR3 is TGTGCCAGCAGCTTGGACAGGGGGCCGGGAAACACCATATATTTT. This translates into CASSLDRGPGNTIYF. The chain employs TRBV5-6 and TRBJ1-3; 9 bases are shared with TRBD1. Germline CDR1 reads SGHDT; CDR2 reads YYEEEE. CDR3 size: 15 residues. J lost 4 bases, V lost 0 bases, and 2 bases had no gene match.